The 16 T cell receptor beta chains in this list originate from one sample, sequenced in a study of CD8 T cells in Susac syndrome. RNA was extracted with the RNeasy kit, and a quantity of about 0.45 to 1 ug was reverse transcribed using random hexamers. One entry per CDR3 protein results from TCRdb running MiXCR on the immunoSEQ multiplex PCR reads. The data hold around 110,000 distinct CDR3 sequences, with around 94% observed a single time. The source material was CD8+ T cells from PBMCs. Source of these receptors: a human donor with Susac syndrome.

CDR3 loop: CSVGLAGGAYNEQFF. CDR3 DNA sequence: TGCAGCGTTGGCCTAGCGGGGGGGGCCTACAATGAGCAGTTCTTC. The chain links TRBV29-1 to TRBJ2-1, with TRBD2 matching over 12 bases. The trim removed 4 bases at V and 2 bases at J, leaving 3 bases unmatched. CDR3 length equals 15 residues. The germline V gene has CDR1 SQVTM and CDR2 ANQGSEA.

The chain joins TRBV13 to TRBJ2-7, with D perhaps TRBD1 (6 bases). The CDR3 consists of 14 residues. Germline loops: CDR1 PRHDT, CDR2 FYEKMQ (reference sequence). The V end lost 5 bases, the J end lost 7 bases, and 18 bases lay between the germline ends. CDR3 coding DNA: TGTGCCAGCAGCGCGAGACAGGAAGCGCGGGAGCAGTACTTC. This sequence encodes CASSARQEAREQYF.

The CDR3 spells CASSYSTGDQEPLHF. Here the CDR3 DNA reads TGTGCCAGCAGTTACTCCACAGGGGATCAAGAACCCCTCCACTTT. The chain joins TRBV6-5 to TRBJ1-6; 7 bases agree with TRBD1. The CDR3 extends over 15 amino acids. V shed 0 bases and J 12 bases; nucleotides not matched to a gene: 8. In germline, CDR1 is MNHEY, CDR2 SVGAGI.

The chain combines TRBV20-1 with TRBJ2-7, with D possibly being TRBD1 (6 bases). Trimming took off 1 base at V and 0 bases at J, with 13 bases between the two ends. The length of the CDR3 is 15 residues. Germline CDR1 DFQATT, CDR2 SNEGSKA (reference sequence). This chain's CDR3 is CSARARTASSYEQYF. DNA for the CDR3: TGCAGTGCTAGAGCTCGGACAGCAAGCTCCTACGAGCAGTACTTC.

The CDR3 region is CASSVSTSGSYNEQFF. The CDR3 DNA follows: TGTGCCAGCAGCGTCTCCACTAGCGGCTCCTACAATGAGCAGTTCTTC. V usage is TRBV9 and J usage is TRBJ2-1, with 8 bases matching TRBD2. The length of the CDR3 is 16 residues. V dropped 2 bases and J dropped 0; count of bases not matched to a gene: 4. CDR1 is SGDLS, CDR2 YYNGEE, per germline.

The chain has TRBV9 and TRBJ2-2; 10 nucleotides align to TRBD1. V lost 0 bases, J lost 4 bases, and 6 bases stayed unmatched. This CDR3 spans 17 amino acids. Germline loops: CDR1 SGDLS, CDR2 YYNGEE. The chain's CDR3 is CASSVAGTGDFTGELFF. CDR3 nucleotide sequence: TGTGCCAGCAGCGTAGCAGGGACAGGGGACTTCACCGGGGAGCTGTTTTTT. Supplemented by reference TRBV9 and TRBJ2-2, the full variable domain reads DSGVTQTPKHLITATGQRVTLRCSPRSGDLSVYWYQQSLDQGLQFLIQYYNGEERAKGNILERFSAQQFPDLHSELNLSSLELGDSALYFCASSVAGTGDFTGELFFGEGSRLTVL.

This clonotype was counted between two and nine times. V gene TRBV2 combines with J gene TRBJ2-1, with 12 bases identical to TRBD2. V lost 5 bases to trimming and J lost 4 bases; unmatched junction nucleotides: 3. Germline V gives CDR1 SNHLY, CDR2 FYNNEI. This CDR3 spans 15 amino acids. The DNA for the CDR3 is TGTGCCAGCAGTTGGACTAGCGGGGATTACAATGAGCAGTTCTTC. Translating gives CASSWTSGDYNEQFF.

The chain carries TRBV12-5 and TRBJ2-7; D not resolved. The CDR3 loop spans 12 amino acids. Germline V lookup: CDR1 LGHNT, CDR2 FRNRAP. V lost 0 bases to trimming and J lost 3 bases, with 3 bases between them. The CDR3 DNA reads as TGTGCTAGTGGTTTGGTCAGCTACGAGCAGTACTTC. Translated: CASGLVSYEQYF.

The chain combines TRBV20-1 with TRBJ1-1; D possibly corresponds to TRBD1 (6 bases). Trimming took off 0 bases at V and 1 base at J, with 15 bases between the two ends. This CDR3 is built from 16 residues. Germline V lookup: CDR1 DFQATT, CDR2 SNEGSKA (reference sequence). This CDR3 reads CSARDLGLTGNTEAFF. CDR3 nucleotide sequence: TGCAGTGCTAGAGATTTAGGATTGACAGGGAACACTGAAGCTTTCTTT.

This clonotype showed up just once. A read error is likely, as this CDR3 ends without the conserved phenylalanine or tryptophan. The chain recombines TRBV4-3 with TRBJ2-3; 8 bases map to TRBD2. Unmatched junction bases numbered 6, after V lost 1 base and J lost 6 bases. Germline CDR1 LGHNA, CDR2 YSLEER. The CDR3 is 15 residues long. This CDR3 is CASSQGTGGADTQYV. The CDR3 DNA is TGCGCCAGCAGCCAAGGAACGGGGGGGGCCGATACGCAGTATGTT.

The genes are TRBV7-3 and TRBJ2-1; maybe TRBD2 (6 bases). Germline CDR1 SGHTA, CDR2 FQGTGA. V was clipped by 4 bases and J by 5 bases, with 12 bases between them. CDR3 length equals 14 residues. The CDR3 sequence: CASSSPGGNNEQFF. CDR3 coding DNA: TGTGCCAGCAGCTCCCCCGGGGGAAACAATGAGCAGTTCTTC.

The chain joins TRBV21-1 to TRBJ1-1; the D segment call TRBD1 is taken from the table without a DNA check. TRBV21-1 is given as a pseudogene. The CDR3 consists of 14 residues. Here the CDR3 DNA reads TGTGCCAGCAGCCCCCGGGACAGAGGAACTGAAGCTTTCTTT. Translating gives CASSPRDRGTEAFF.

The genes are TRBV12-3 or TRBV12-4 and TRBJ2-5; 11 bases match TRBD2. This CDR3 spans 14 amino acids. V was pared by 6 bases and J by 3 bases, with 3 bases of the junction left unmatched. CDR3 in DNA: TGTGCCAGCAGAAGACTAGCGGGAAAAGAGACCCAGTACTTC. Amino acids: CASRRLAGKETQYF.

For the CDR3, the DNA is TGCGCCAGCAGCCAAGACAGGGTGTTCGGAGAGACCCAGTACTTC. This encodes CASSQDRVFGETQYF. The V call is TRBV4-3, the J call TRBJ2-5; D may be TRBD1 (5 bases). CDR1 LGHNA and CDR2 YSLEER come from the germline V gene. The CDR3 spans 15 residues. With 0 bases removed from V and 4 bases from J, the gap between germline ends came to 12 bases.

The chain joins TRBV9 to TRBJ1-1; no clear D gene. Germline CDR1 and CDR2: SGDLS and YYNGEE. The CDR3 totals 14 residues. Deletions cut 3 bases from V and 0 bases from J, with 9 bases between. Written as DNA, the CDR3 is TGTGCCAGCAGCGGATCGGCTGTGAACACTGAAGCTTTCTTT. The encoded protein is CASSGSAVNTEAFF.

The chain uses TRBV9 and TRBJ2-5, with TRBD1 matching 8 bases. With 4 bases clipped from V and 1 base from J, the junction kept 6 bases outside the gene matches. This CDR3 comprises 15 residues. The germline V gene has CDR1 SGDLS and CDR2 YYNGEE. The CDR3 protein is CASSPRTGGQETQYF. The CDR3 nucleotides are TGTGCCAGCAGCCCGCGCACAGGGGGCCAAGAGACCCAGTACTTC.